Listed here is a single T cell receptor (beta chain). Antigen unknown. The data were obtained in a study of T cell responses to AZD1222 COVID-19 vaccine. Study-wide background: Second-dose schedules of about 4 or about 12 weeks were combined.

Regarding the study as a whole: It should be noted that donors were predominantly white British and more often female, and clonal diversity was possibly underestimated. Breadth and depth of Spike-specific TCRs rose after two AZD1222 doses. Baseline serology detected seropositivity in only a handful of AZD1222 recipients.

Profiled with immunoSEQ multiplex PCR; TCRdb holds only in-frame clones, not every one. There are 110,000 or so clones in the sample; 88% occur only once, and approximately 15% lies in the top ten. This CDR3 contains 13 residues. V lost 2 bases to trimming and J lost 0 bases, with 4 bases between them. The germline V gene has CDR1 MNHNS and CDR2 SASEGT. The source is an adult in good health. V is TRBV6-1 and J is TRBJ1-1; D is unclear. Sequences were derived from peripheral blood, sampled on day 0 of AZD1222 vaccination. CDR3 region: CASSEQLNTEAFF. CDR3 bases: TGTGCCAGCAGTGAACAGTTGAACACTGAAGCTTTCTTT.